One and the same sample provided the 22 T cell receptor beta chains below, sequenced in a study of shared clonotypes between healthy human individuals. The data were produced by immunoSEQ multiplex PCR, yet TCRdb's version contains in-frame clones alone and is incomplete. The repertoire holds about 1,900,000 clones, with about 95% as singletons. CD45RO-negative cells were positively selected for CCR7, leaving out terminally differentiated effector memory CD45RA+ cells. Sequenced input: naive CD8+ T cells sorted from blood. These TCRs come from a man between 18 and 29 years old in good health.

The chain uses TRBV2 and TRBJ2-5; D is uncertain. Per the germline V gene, CDR1 is SNHLY and CDR2 is FYNNEI. The CDR3 length is 13 residues. V was shortened by 6 bases and J by 0 bases, with 8 bases between the two germline ends. In DNA, the CDR3 is TGTGCCAGCAGAAGGCAGAACCAAGAGACCCAGTACTTC. Its translation: CASRRQNQETQYF.

Regarding this clone: The sample holds other DNA sequences that translate to the same CDR3. The CDR3 sequence: CASSFGTGYGYTF. The CDR3 DNA follows: TGTGCCAGCAGTTTTGGGACAGGCTATGGCTACACCTTC. The V and J genes are TRBV27 and TRBJ1-2; 8 bases agree with TRBD1. This CDR3 comprises 13 residues. V lost 3 bases to trimming and J lost 4 bases; unmatched junction nucleotides: 1. Per the germline V gene, CDR1 is MNHEY and CDR2 is SMNVEV (reference sequence).

This chain uses TRBV5-6 with TRBJ2-2, with D possibly TRBD1 on 6 matching bases. This CDR3 comprises 15 residues. CDR1 is SGHDT and CDR2 is YYEEEE in the germline V gene. Trimming removed 0 bases from V and 0 bases from J, with 6 bases in between. In DNA, the CDR3 is TGTGCCAGCAGCTTGGACAGGGCGAACACCGGGGAGCTGTTTTTT. This sequence encodes CASSLDRANTGELFF. The variable domain in full, completed from reference TRBV5-6 and TRBJ2-2, reads DAGVTQSPTHLIKTRGQQVTLRCSPKSGHDTVSWYQQALGQGPQFIFQYYEEEERQRGNFPDRFSGHQFPNYSSELNVNALLLGDSALYLCASSLDRANTGELFFGEGSRLTVL.

V is TRBV29-1 and J is TRBJ2-7; the D is unclear. Germline CDR1 and CDR2: SQVTM and ANQGSEA. This CDR3 has 13 residues. Here the CDR3 DNA reads TGCAGGTTCGGACGGTGGAGCTCCTACGAGCAGTACTTC. This gives the protein CRFGRWSSYEQYF.

The CDR3, as DNA: TGTGCCAGCCGGGACAGGAGCTCCTACGAGCAGTACTTC. Protein: CASRDRSSYEQYF. The genes are TRBV7-9 and TRBJ2-7; 8 bases line up with TRBD1. The J segment lost 0 bases and the V segment lost 8 bases, leaving 3 bases of the junction unmatched. CDR1 is SEHNR, CDR2 FQNEAQ, per germline (reference sequence). The CDR3 length is 13 residues. Based on the CDR3 plus reference TRBV7-9 and TRBJ2-7, the full variable domain is DTGVSQNPRHKITKRGQNVTFRCDPISEHNRLYWYRQTLGQGPEFLTYFQNEAQLEKSRLLSDRFSAERPKGSFSTLEIQRTEQGDSAMYLCASRDRSSYEQYFGPGTRLTVT.

The CDR3 DNA reads as TGTGCCAGCACCCGCGAGGTAGTCACAGATACGCAGTATTTT. Protein sequence: CASTREVVTDTQYF. The chain is built from TRBV7-9 and TRBJ2-3, with D hard to call. With 7 bases removed from V and 2 bases from J, the gap between germline ends came to 13 bases. Germline V CDR1 and CDR2: SEHNR, FQNEAQ (reference sequence). This CDR3 contains 14 residues.

This chain uses TRBV10-3 with TRBJ1-2; D call uncertain. In germline, CDR1 is ENHRY, CDR2 SYGVKD. V was clipped by 2 bases and J by 4 bases, with 20 bases between them. The CDR3 spans 17 residues. The CDR3: CAISEGVEGLRSYGYTF. In DNA form, the CDR3 reads TGTGCCATCAGTGAGGGGGTCGAAGGGCTCCGATCCTATGGCTACACCTTC.

This chain connects TRBV6-6 to TRBJ2-7, with 8 bases that match TRBD2. This CDR3 has 12 amino acids. Germline trimming cut 7 bases from V and 6 bases from J; bases unmatched to any gene: 5. CDR1 is MNHNY and CDR2 is SVGAGI in the germline V gene (reference sequence). The DNA for the CDR3 is TGTGCCAGCACTGGACTAGCTGGCGAGCAGTACTTC. Protein sequence: CASTGLAGEQYF.

The genes are TRBV4-1 and TRBJ1-1; perhaps TRBD1 as D (5 bases). V was cut by 6 bases and J by 3 bases, with 5 bases left in between. The germline CDR1 and CDR2 sequences are MGHRA and YSYEKL. CDR3 length: 11 residues. CDR3 in amino acids: CASRGDTEAFF. CDR3 DNA sequence: TGCGCCAGCAGGGGGGACACTGAAGCTTTCTTT.

This rearrangement joins TRBV28 to TRBJ2-3; D call uncertain. The germline V gene encodes CDR1 MDHEN and CDR2 SYDVKM. The CDR3 has 16 amino acids. V lost 3 bases, J lost 5 bases, and 18 bases lay in between. The CDR3 here is CASSLPEALPEDTQYF. DNA for the CDR3: TGTGCCAGCAGTTTGCCCGAGGCTCTACCTGAAGATACGCAGTATTTT. Using reference TRBV28 and TRBJ2-3 for the parts outside the CDR3, the full variable domain is DVKVTQSSRYLVKRTGEKVFLECVQDMDHENMFWYRQDPGLGLRLIYFSYDVKMKEKGDIPEGYSVSREKKERFSLILESASTNQTSMYLCASSLPEALPEDTQYFGPGTRLTVL.

V gene TRBV5-1 combines with J gene TRBJ2-5; 8 bases are a match to TRBD2. Germline CDR1 reads SGHRS; CDR2 reads YFSETQ. The CDR3 has 16 amino acids. Germline trimming cut 4 bases from V and 2 bases from J; bases unmatched to any gene: 10. CDR3 sequence reads: CASSRTPREGQETQYF. CDR3 coding DNA: TGCGCCAGCAGCAGAACCCCACGGGAGGGTCAAGAGACCCAGTACTTC.

The V call is TRBV9, the J call TRBJ2-4, with no clear D. Germline lookup yields CDR1 SGDLS and CDR2 YYNGEE. The CDR3 totals 18 residues. Deletions cut 0 bases from V and 1 base from J, with 17 bases between. The CDR3 here is CASSVDDGSEFAKNIQYF. For the CDR3, the DNA is TGTGCCAGCAGCGTAGATGACGGAAGTGAGTTTGCCAAAAACATTCAGTACTTC. Full variable domain (rest looked up from reference TRBV9 and TRBJ2-4): DSGVTQTPKHLITATGQRVTLRCSPRSGDLSVYWYQQSLDQGLQFLIQYYNGEERAKGNILERFSAQQFPDLHSELNLSSLELGDSALYFCASSVDDGSEFAKNIQYFGAGTRLSVL.

The V call is TRBV6-1, the J call TRBJ2-4; no reliable D call. V lost 4 bases, J lost 3 bases, and 7 bases lay in between. The CDR3 has 13 amino acids. The germline V gene has CDR1 MNHNS and CDR2 SASEGT. CDR3 nucleotide sequence: TGTGCCAGCAGTGGTGTGATCAAAAACATTCAGTACTTC. This codes for CASSGVIKNIQYF.

The chain has TRBV5-6 and TRBJ1-3; D is ambiguous. Germline V lookup: CDR1 SGHDT, CDR2 YYEEEE. The CDR3 runs 11 residues. Trimming took 4 bases from V and 8 from J, leaving 7 bases between them. CDR3 sequence reads: CASSLADTIYF. CDR3 nucleotide sequence: TGTGCCAGCAGCCTGGCTGACACCATATATTTT.

The rearrangement joins TRBV7-9 to TRBJ1-2, with 8 bases fitting TRBD1. Germline V CDR1 and CDR2: SEHNR, FQNEAQ (reference sequence). The CDR3 spans 14 residues. J was trimmed by 7 bases and V by 2 bases; bases with no gene match: 6. The CDR3 DNA sequence: TGTGCCAGCAGCTTATCGGACAGGGCGGGTGGCTACACCTTC. It yields the protein CASSLSDRAGGYTF.

The chain uses TRBV30 and TRBJ1-5; no clear D gene. Germline assignment: CDR1 GTSNPN and CDR2 SVGIG (reference sequence). V was clipped by 1 base and J by 5 bases, with 6 bases between them. The CDR3 runs 12 residues. The CDR3 region has the DNA TGTGCCTGGAGTGGCGGGGATCAGCCCCAGCATTTT. Its protein product is CAWSGGDQPQHF. The complete variable domain, with remaining parts taken from reference TRBV30 and TRBJ1-5, reads SQTIHQWPATLVQPVGSPLSLECTVEGTSNPNLYWYRQAAGRGLQLLFYSVGIGQISSEVPQNLSASRPQDRQFILSSKKLLLSDSGFYLCAWSGGDQPQHFGDGTRLSIL.

This sequence joins TRBV7-2 and TRBJ1-1; maybe TRBD1 (5 bases). Deletions cut 1 base from V and 0 bases from J, with 12 bases between. Germline V gene sequence: CDR1 SGHTA, CDR2 FQGNSA. There are 16 residues in the CDR3. The CDR3 region has the DNA TGTGCCAGCAGCTTAGGCAGGGCAAACATGAACACTGAAGCTTTCTTT. Translated, it gives CASSLGRANMNTEAFF. The complete variable domain, with remaining parts taken from reference TRBV7-2 and TRBJ1-1, reads GAGVSQSPSNKVTEKGKDVELRCDPISGHTALYWYRQSLGQGLEFLIYFQGNSAPDKSGLPSDRFSAERTGGSVSTLTIQRTQQEDSAVYLCASSLGRANMNTEAFFGQGTRLTVV.

Details on this clone: One end of the junction varies from germline; a read error may be responsible. V and J are TRBV7-7 and TRBJ2-1; the match to TRBD2 covers 11 bases. The germline V gene has CDR1 SSHAT and CDR2 FNYEAQ (reference sequence). The CDR3 length is 16 residues. The CDR3 DNA sequence: TGTGCTAGCAGTCCCGGGACTAGCGGCCTTTACAATGAGCAGTTCTTC. Its protein is CASSPGTSGLYNEQFF.

The rearrangement uses TRBV6-1 and TRBJ2-7, with a tentative D call TRBD1 (6 bases). Germline V lookup: CDR1 MNHNS, CDR2 SASEGT. This CDR3 spans 14 amino acids. The V end lost 2 bases, the J end lost 2 bases, and 10 bases lay between the germline ends. The CDR3 is CASSEWAGAYEQYF. The CDR3 DNA reads as TGTGCCAGCAGTGAATGGGCAGGGGCCTACGAGCAGTACTTC.

V gene TRBV7-6 combines with J gene TRBJ1-2, with 8 bases that match TRBD1. Per the germline V gene, CDR1 is SGHVS and CDR2 is FNYEAQ. V gave up 4 bases and J gave up 8 bases; unmatched junction bases: 6. The CDR3 is 13 residues long. In nucleotides, the CDR3 is TGTGCCAGCAGCTCCCAGGGGGCGCAGGGCTACACCTTC. It encodes CASSSQGAQGYTF.

The chain links TRBV25-1 to TRBJ1-5; D uncertain. The CDR3 totals 16 residues. V was shortened by 1 base and J by 4 bases, with 14 bases between the two germline ends. Germline V gene sequence: CDR1 MGHDK, CDR2 SYGVNS. CDR3 bases: TGTGCCAGCAGTGAATCCTGGGTCCAAGGAAATCAGCCCCAGCATTTT. It codes for CASSESWVQGNQPQHF.

The chain couples TRBV13 to TRBJ2-3; TRBD2 aligns across 13 bases. The trim removed 3 bases at V and 6 bases at J, leaving 9 bases unmatched. Germline CDR1 and CDR2: PRHDT and FYEKMQ (reference sequence). The length of the CDR3 is 17 residues. CDR3 nucleotides: TGTGCCAGCAGCTTTACTAGCGGGGGGGCCGTGTTGGATACGCAGTATTTT. It specifies CASSFTSGGAVLDTQYF. Looking up the rest from reference TRBV13 and TRBJ2-3 gives the full variable domain: AAGVIQSPRHLIKEKRETATLKCYPIPRHDTVYWYQQGPGQDPQFLISFYEKMQSDKGSIPDRFSAQQFSDYHSELNMSSLELGDSALYFCASSFTSGGAVLDTQYFGPGTRLTVL.